These T cell receptor beta chains were read from a single sample in a study of T-cell memory formation after mild COVID-19. A single record per CDR3 protein comes from TCRdb applying MiXCR to the 5' RACE reads. This table has 50,000 to 75,000 distinct CDR3 sequences, around 10% appearing once. Input material: PBMCs or a T cell subset sorted from them (not recorded which). Receptors were obtained from a man between 18 and 35 years old who had mild COVID-19 (a few samples of this study predate the infection). Cell type and time point are not known. CDR3s include the opening cysteine and the closing phenylalanine or tryptophan. A D gene is named only where the DNA matches it firmly. The listing skips clone size in some rows; elsewhere it reads once, few, many or a size class.

>TRBV5-1|.|TRBJ1-1|.
TGCGCCAGCAGCTCTCAGGGTGGGAACACTGAAGCTTTCTTT
CASSSQGGNTEAFF
>TRBV5-1|few|TRBJ2-1|.
TGCGCCAGCAGATTGGGGTTGGATGAGCAGTTCTTC
CASRLGLDEQFF
>TRBV7-2|few|TRBJ2-5|TRBD2
TGTGCCAGCAGCTTGAGCGGGGGACCTCAAGAGACCCAGTACTTC
CASSLSGGPQETQYF
>TRBV19|few|TRBJ2-6|TRBD2
TGTGCCAGTCGAAGGGGACTAGCCCCCTCTGGGGCCAACGTCCTGACTTTC
CASRRGLAPSGANVLTF
>TRBV5-1|.|TRBJ2-3|.
TGCGCCAGCAGCGCCGGGACTGCTAGCACAGATACGCAGTATTTT
CASSAGTASTDTQYF
>TRBV19|.|TRBJ1-5|.
TGTGCCAGTCACAAATATAGCAATCAGCCCCAGCATTTT
CASHKYSNQPQHF
>TRBV9|few|TRBJ2-3|TRBD1
TGTGCCAGCAGCCCCAGACCGGGACAGGGAGATACAGATACGCAGTATTTT
CASSPRPGQGDTDTQYF
>TRBV5-5|few|TRBJ1-5|.
TGTGCCAGCAGCTTATACCGGGACTCCCCCAGGCCCCAGCATTTT
CASSLYRDSPRPQHF
>TRBV7-8|.|TRBJ1-1|.
TGTGCCAGCAGCTGGACGCAGGGGAGCACTGAAGCTTTCTTT
CASSWTQGSTEAFF
>TRBV7-2|.|TRBJ1-2|.
TGTGCCAGCAGCTTGATTTTAGGGTCCCCCGGCTACACCTTC
CASSLILGSPGYTF
>TRBV12-3/TRBV12-4|few|TRBJ1-6|.
TGTGCCAGTGCGGGCAGGGTTTCCTATAATTCACCCCTCCACTTT
CASAGRVSYNSPLHF
>TRBV29-1|many|TRBJ2-5|TRBD2
TGCAGCCACTCGGGGGGGACACAAGAGACCCAGTACTTC
CSHSGGTQETQYF
>TRBV7-9|few|TRBJ1-1|TRBD1
TGTGCCAGCAGCCCCCTACAGGGGGCGAACACTGAAGCTTTCTTT
CASSPLQGANTEAFF
>TRBV2|.|TRBJ1-2|.
TGTGCCAGCAGTGATAATGTGGGGATGGGGAACTATGGCTACACCTTC
CASSDNVGMGNYGYTF
>TRBV5-6|many|TRBJ2-3|.
TGTGCCAGCAGCCCACGACCGCCAGATACGCAGTATTTT
CASSPRPPDTQYF
>TRBV19|few|TRBJ1-3|.
TGTGCCATACGACCGGACCTCTCTGGAAACACCATATATTTT
CAIRPDLSGNTIYF
>TRBV6-5|few|TRBJ2-3|TRBD1
TGTGCCAGCAGTCGTCACAGGGGGCTGGCAGATACGCAGTATTTT
CASSRHRGLADTQYF
>TRBV4-3|.|TRBJ1-3|TRBD1
TGCGCCAGCAGGGTAGACAGGGAACCTGGAAACACCATATATTTT
CASRVDREPGNTIYF
>TRBV6-5|.|TRBJ1-2|.
TGTGCCAGCACCAACGTAGGGGGAGCCTATGGCTACACCTTC
CASTNVGGAYGYTF
>TRBV2|few|TRBJ2-3|.
TGTGCCAGCAGGGAAGGACAGACAGATACGCAGTATTTT
CASREGQTDTQYF
>TRBV12-3/TRBV12-4|.|TRBJ2-1|TRBD2
TGTGCCAGCAGACCCGGGACTAGGATGTACAATGAGCAGTTCTTC
CASRPGTRMYNEQFF
>TRBV14|.|TRBJ1-1|.
TGTGCCAGCAGCAAACAGCCAAACACTGAAGCTTTCTTT
CASSKQPNTEAFF
>TRBV6-5|.|TRBJ2-1|.
TGTGCCAGCAGACCTCGGACACCCTACAATGAGCAGTTCTTC
CASRPRTPYNEQFF
>TRBV4-3|.|TRBJ2-3|.
TGCGCCAGCAGCCAAGAATGGGGTATCACAGATACGCAGTATTTT
CASSQEWGITDTQYF
>TRBV12-3/TRBV12-4|.|TRBJ2-5|TRBD2
TGTGCCAGCAGTCCCGGACTAGCGGGGGTTCCGTTGCAAGAGACCCAGTACTTC
CASSPGLAGVPLQETQYF
>TRBV7-9|many|TRBJ2-2|.
TGTGCCAGCAGCTTATCAGACAGGCTCCCCGGGGAGCTGTTTTTT
CASSLSDRLPGELFF
>TRBV6-2/TRBV6-3|.|TRBJ1-2|.
TGTGCCAGCAGTCAACGCGGAGGGAACTATGGCTACACCTTC
CASSQRGGNYGYTF
>TRBV11-2|few|TRBJ1-1|.
TGTGCCAGCAGCTTAGTAGCCTCGACGATAGAAGCTTTCTTT
CASSLVASTIEAFF
>TRBV5-1|many|TRBJ1-6|.
TGCGCCAGCAGCTTGGAGGGAATTACTAATTCACCCCTCCACTTT
CASSLEGITNSPLHF
>TRBV12-5|.|TRBJ1-1|TRBD1
TGTGCTAGTGGTCCCAGGGGGGGAGAAGCTTTCTTT
CASGPRGGEAFF
>TRBV7-2|many|TRBJ2-5|TRBD2
TGTGCCAGCAGCTTGACTAGCGGGGGGCCGTGGGAGACCCAGTACTTC
CASSLTSGGPWETQYF
>TRBV2|.|TRBJ2-2|TRBD2
TGTGCCAGCAGTGTCTTAGCGGGGGGGCCGGACGGGGAGCTGTTTTTT
CASSVLAGGPDGELFF
>TRBV10-3|few|TRBJ1-2|TRBD1
TGTGCCATCAGTGAAGGGACAGGGGCCTACTATGGCTACACCTTC
CAISEGTGAYYGYTF